What follows is one TCR beta chain and its context. Authors' data handling: Cell counts per sample came from amplifying reference gene primers. Produced via immunoSEQ multiplex PCR; TCRdb's table is partial and in-frame only. The V and J calls and the clone size are those of that table, but D and trimming were determined from the DNA. This table has under 200,000 clones, over 75% appearing once. The CDR3 consists of 17 residues. Germline CDR1 SGHRS, CDR2 YFSETQ. The V segment lost 0 bases and the J segment 7 bases; nucleotides outside the gene matches: 6. These data belong to a study of blood T cell repertoires in COVID-19. Whole-study context: T cells, B-cell-depleted T cells, or PBMCs supplied cDNA or gDNA.

This chain connects TRBV5-1 to TRBJ2-1, with TRBD2 matching 14 bases. This TCR derives from a man aged 50-60 years with acute or convalescent COVID-19. Sequenced sample: peripheral blood. The CDR3, as DNA: TGCGCCAGCAGCTTGGCCGGGACTAGCGGGAGAAGGAATGAGCAGTTCTTC. It codes for CASSLAGTSGRRNEQFF.